This T cell receptor (beta chain) emerged from a study of T cells in tuberculosis. The protocol was immunoSEQ multiplex PCR, while the TCRdb copy is restricted to in-frame clones and leaves out a portion. This sample has approximately 30,000 clones, with approximately 96% found just once. Points from the study as a whole: Smaller distances to GMM-specific TCRs suggested their expansion in active tuberculosis.

Regarding this clone: What it binds is unknown.

The clonotype comes from a donor aged 10 to 29 with latent tuberculosis or without tuberculosis infection. The source material was PBMCs.

CDR3 sequence reads: CAISRGLNQPQHF. DNA of the CDR3: TGTGCCATCAGCAGGGGGCTCAATCAGCCCCAGCATTTT. The gene calls are TRBV10-3 and TRBJ1-5; TRBD1 matches 8 bases. Germline values: CDR1 ENHRY, CDR2 SYGVKD. J was trimmed by 3 bases and V by 6 bases; bases with no gene match: 1. There are 13 residues in the CDR3.